This TCR beta chain originates from a study of cytomegalovirus exposure and HLA in healthy donors. Trimming shortened V by 6 bases and J by 0 bases, and 14 bases separated the two germline ends. This CDR3 has 15 amino acids. Germline-derived CDR1 and CDR2 are LGHNT and FRNRAP. Primers for the PCR totalled 60 Vbeta and 13 Jbeta. The repertoire was sequenced with immunoSEQ multiplex PCR; TCRdb's copy has only in-frame clones and lacks some. This sample has fewer than 250,000 clones, with 75% to 80% found just once. The rearrangement uses TRBV12-5 and TRBJ1-1; a weak D match, TRBD1 (6 bases). This TCR derives from a male donor in good health and CMV-seronegative. The sequenced sample was PBMCs. The CDR3 region has the DNA TGTGCTAGTGGACAGGGCCCATGGCTGAACACTGAAGCTTTCTTT. Translation: CASGQGPWLNTEAFF.